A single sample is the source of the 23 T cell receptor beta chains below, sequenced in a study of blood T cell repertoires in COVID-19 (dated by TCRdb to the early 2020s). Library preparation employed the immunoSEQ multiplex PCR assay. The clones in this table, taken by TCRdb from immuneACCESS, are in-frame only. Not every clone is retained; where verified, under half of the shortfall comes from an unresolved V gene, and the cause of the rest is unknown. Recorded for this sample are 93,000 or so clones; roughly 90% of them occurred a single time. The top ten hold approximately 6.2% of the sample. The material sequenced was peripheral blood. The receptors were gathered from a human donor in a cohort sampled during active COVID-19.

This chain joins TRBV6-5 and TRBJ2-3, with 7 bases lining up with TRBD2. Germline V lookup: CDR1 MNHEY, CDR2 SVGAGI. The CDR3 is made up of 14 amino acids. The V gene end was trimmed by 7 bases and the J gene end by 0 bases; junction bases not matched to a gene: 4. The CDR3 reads CASTPGGSTDTQYF. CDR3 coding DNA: TGTGCCAGCACTCCCGGGGGGAGCACAGATACGCAGTATTTT.

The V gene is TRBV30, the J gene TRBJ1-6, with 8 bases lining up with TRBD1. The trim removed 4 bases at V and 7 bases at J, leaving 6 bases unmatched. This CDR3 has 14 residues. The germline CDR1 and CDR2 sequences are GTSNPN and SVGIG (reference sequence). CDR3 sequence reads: CAWTPGQENSPLHF. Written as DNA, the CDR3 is TGTGCCTGGACCCCGGGACAGGAGAATTCACCCCTCCACTTT.

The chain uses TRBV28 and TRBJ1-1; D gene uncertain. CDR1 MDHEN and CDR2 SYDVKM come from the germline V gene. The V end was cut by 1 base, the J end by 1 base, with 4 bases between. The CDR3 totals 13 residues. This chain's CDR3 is CASSLLKNTEAFF. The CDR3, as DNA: TGTGCCAGCAGTTTATTAAAGAACACTGAAGCTTTCTTT.

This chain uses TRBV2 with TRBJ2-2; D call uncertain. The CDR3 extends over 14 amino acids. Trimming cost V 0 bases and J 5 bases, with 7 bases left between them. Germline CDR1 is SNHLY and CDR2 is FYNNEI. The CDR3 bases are TGTGCCAGCAGTGAAGCGCGGCAGACCGGGGAGCTGTTTTTT. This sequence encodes CASSEARQTGELFF.

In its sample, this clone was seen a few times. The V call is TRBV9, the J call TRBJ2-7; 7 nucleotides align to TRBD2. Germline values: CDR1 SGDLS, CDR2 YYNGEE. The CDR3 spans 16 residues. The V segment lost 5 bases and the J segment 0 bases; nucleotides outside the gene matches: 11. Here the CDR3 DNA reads TGTGCCAGCAGTGAAAGTGGGACTACCTTCTCCTACGAGCAGTACTTC. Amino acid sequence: CASSESGTTFSYEQYF.

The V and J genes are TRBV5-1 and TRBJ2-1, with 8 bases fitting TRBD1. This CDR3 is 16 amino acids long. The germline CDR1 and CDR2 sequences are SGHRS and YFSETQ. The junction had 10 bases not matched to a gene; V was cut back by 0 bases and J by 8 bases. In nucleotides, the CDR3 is TGCGCCAGCAGCTTGGTGGGGACCGACAGGGGCGATGAGCAGTTCTTC. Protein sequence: CASSLVGTDRGDEQFF. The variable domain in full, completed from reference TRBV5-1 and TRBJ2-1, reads KAGVTQTPRYLIKTRGQQVTLSCSPISGHRSVSWYQQTPGQGLQFLFEYFSETQRNKGNFPGRFSGRQFSNSRSEMNVSTLELGDSALYLCASSLVGTDRGDEQFFGPGTRLTVL.

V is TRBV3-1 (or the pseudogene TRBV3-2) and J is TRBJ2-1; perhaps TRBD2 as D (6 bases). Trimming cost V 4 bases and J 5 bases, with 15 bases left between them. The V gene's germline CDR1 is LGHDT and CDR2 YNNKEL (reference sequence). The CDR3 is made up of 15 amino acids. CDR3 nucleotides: TGTGCCAGCAGCCCATGGGCTAGCGACCACAATGAGCAGTTCTTC. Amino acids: CASSPWASDHNEQFF.

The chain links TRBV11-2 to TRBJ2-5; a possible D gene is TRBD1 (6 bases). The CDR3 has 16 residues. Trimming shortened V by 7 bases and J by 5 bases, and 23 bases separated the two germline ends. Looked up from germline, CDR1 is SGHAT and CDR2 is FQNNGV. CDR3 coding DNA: TGTGCCAGCACCCCGATTCGCGGGCAGGGGAGCGAGACCCAGTACTTC. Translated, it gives CASTPIRGQGSETQYF.

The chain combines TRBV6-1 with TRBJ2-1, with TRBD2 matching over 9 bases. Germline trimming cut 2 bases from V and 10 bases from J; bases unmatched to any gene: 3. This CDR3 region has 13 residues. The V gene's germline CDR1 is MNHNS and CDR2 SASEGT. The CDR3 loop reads CASSETTSGEQFF. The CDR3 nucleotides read TGTGCCAGCAGTGAAACTACTAGCGGGGAGCAGTTCTTC.

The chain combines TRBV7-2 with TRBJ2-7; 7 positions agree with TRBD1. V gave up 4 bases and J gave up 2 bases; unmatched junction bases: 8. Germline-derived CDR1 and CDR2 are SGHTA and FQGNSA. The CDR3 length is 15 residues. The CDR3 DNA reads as TGTGCCAGCAGCTCCACGGGACAGCCTACCTACGAGCAGTACTTC. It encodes CASSSTGQPTYEQYF. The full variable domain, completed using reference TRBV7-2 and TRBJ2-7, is GAGVSQSPSNKVTEKGKDVELRCDPISGHTALYWYRQSLGQGLEFLIYFQGNSAPDKSGLPSDRFSAERTGGSVSTLTIQRTQQEDSAVYLCASSSTGQPTYEQYFGPGTRLTVT.

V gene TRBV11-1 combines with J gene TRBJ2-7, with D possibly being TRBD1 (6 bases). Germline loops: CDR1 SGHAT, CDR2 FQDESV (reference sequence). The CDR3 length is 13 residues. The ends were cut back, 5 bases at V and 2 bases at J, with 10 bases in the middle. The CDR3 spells CASSPRTAYEQYF. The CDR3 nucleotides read TGTGCCAGCAGCCCAAGGACAGCCTACGAGCAGTACTTC. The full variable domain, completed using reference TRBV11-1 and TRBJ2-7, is EAEVAQSPRYKITEKSQAVAFWCDPISGHATLYWYRQILGQGPELLVQFQDESVVDDSQLPKDRFSAERLKGVDSTLKIQPAELGDSAMYLCASSPRTAYEQYFGPGTRLTVT.

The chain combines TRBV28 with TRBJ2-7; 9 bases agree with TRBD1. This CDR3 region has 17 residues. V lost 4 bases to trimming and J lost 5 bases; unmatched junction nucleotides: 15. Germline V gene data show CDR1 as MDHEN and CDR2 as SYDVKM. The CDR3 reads CASSSLRTGVFGDEQYF. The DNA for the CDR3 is TGTGCCAGCAGTTCGCTTAGGACAGGGGTTTTCGGGGACGAGCAGTACTTC.

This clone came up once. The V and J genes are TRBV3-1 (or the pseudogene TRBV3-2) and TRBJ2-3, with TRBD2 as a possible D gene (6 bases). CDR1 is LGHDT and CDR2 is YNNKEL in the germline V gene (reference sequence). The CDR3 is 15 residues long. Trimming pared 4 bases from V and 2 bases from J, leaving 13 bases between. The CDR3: CASSPGLTHTDTQYF. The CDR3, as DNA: TGTGCCAGCAGCCCCGGACTAACACACACAGATACGCAGTATTTT.

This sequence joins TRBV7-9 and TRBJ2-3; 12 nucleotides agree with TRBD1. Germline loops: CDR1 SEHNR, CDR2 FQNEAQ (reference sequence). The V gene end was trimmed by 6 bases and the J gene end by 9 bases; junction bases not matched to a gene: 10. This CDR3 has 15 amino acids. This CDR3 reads CASRPRDRGQGTQYF. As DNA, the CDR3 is TGTGCCAGCAGACCCCGGGACAGGGGGCAGGGAACGCAGTATTTT. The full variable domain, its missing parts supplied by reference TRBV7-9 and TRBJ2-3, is DTGVSQNPRHKITKRGQNVTFRCDPISEHNRLYWYRQTLGQGPEFLTYFQNEAQLEKSRLLSDRFSAERPKGSFSTLEIQRTEQGDSAMYLCASRPRDRGQGTQYFGPGTRLTVL.

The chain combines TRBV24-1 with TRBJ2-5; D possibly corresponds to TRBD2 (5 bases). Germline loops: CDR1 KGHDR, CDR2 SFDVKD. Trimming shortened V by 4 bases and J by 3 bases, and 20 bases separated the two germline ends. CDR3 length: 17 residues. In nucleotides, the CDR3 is TGTGCCACCAGTGAACTGCCCGGTCCTCTAGCAAAAGAGACCCAGTACTTC. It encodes CATSELPGPLAKETQYF.

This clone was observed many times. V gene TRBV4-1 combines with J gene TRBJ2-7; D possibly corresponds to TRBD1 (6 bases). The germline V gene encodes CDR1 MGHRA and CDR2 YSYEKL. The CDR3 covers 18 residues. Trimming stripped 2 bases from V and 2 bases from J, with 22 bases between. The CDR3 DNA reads TGCGCCAGCAGCCAAATTGTCCCCCGGGACACTTATACCTACGAGCAGTACTTC. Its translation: CASSQIVPRDTYTYEQYF.

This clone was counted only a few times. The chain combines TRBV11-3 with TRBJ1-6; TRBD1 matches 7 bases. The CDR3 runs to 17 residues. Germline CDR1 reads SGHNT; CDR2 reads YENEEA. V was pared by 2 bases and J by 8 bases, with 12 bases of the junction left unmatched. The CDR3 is CASSLPPARDSYSPLHF. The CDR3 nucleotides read TGTGCCAGCAGCTTACCCCCGGCCCGGGACAGTTATTCACCCCTCCACTTT. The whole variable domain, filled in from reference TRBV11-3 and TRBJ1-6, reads EAGVVQSPRYKIIEKKQPVAFWCNPISGHNTLYWYLQNLGQGPELLIRYENEEAVDDSQLPKDRFSAERLKGVDSTLKIQPAELGDSAVYLCASSLPPARDSYSPLHFGNGTRLTVT.

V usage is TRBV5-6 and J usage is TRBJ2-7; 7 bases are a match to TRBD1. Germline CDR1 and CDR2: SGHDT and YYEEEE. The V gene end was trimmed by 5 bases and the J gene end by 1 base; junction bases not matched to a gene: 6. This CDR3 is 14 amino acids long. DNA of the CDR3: TGTGCCAGCAGGCGACAGGGTGGGTCCTACGAGCAGTACTTC. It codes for CASRRQGGSYEQYF.

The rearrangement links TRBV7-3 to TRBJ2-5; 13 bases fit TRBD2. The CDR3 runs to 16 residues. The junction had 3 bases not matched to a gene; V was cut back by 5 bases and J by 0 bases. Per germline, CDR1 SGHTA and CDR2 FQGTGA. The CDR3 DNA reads TGTGCCAGCAGCATGACTAGCGGGGGGTACCAAGAGACCCAGTACTTC. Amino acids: CASSMTSGGYQETQYF.

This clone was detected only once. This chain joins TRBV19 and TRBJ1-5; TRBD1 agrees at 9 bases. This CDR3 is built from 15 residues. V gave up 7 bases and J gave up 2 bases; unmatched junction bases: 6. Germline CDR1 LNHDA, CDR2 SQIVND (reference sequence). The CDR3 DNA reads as TGTGCCAGTACCATACAGGGGGCCGGCAATCAGCCCCAGCATTTT. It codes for CASTIQGAGNQPQHF.

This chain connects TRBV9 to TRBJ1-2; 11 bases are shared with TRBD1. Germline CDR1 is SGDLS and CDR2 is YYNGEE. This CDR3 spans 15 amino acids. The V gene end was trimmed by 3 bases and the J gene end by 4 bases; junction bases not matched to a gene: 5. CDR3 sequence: CASSEGTGGTYGYTF. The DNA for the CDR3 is TGTGCCAGCAGCGAAGGGACAGGGGGGACCTATGGCTACACCTTC.

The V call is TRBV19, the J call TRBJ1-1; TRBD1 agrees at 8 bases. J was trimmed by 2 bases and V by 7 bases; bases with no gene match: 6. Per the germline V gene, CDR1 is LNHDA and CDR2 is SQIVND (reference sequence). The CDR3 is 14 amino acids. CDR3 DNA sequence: TGTGCCAGTAAGATAGGACAGGGAAACACTGAAGCTTTCTTT. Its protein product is CASKIGQGNTEAFF.

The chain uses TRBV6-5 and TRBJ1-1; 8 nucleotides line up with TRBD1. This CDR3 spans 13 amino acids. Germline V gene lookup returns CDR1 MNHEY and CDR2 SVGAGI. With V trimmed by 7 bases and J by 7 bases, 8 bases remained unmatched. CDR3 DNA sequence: TGTGCCAGCAACCCGACAGGGGAGCGTGAAGCTTTCTTT. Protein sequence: CASNPTGEREAFF.